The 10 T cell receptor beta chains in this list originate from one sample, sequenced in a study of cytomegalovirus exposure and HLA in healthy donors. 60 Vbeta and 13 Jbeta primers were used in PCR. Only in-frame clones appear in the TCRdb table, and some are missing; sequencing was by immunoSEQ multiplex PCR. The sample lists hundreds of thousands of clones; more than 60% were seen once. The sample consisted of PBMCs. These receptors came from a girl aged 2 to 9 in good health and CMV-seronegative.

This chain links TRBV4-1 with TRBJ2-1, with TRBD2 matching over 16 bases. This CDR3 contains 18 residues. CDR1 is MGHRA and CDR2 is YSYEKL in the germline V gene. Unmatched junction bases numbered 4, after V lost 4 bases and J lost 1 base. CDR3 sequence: CASSRGLAGGASYNEQFF. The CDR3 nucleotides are TGCGCCAGCAGCCGGGGACTAGCGGGGGGGGCGTCCTACAATGAGCAGTTCTTC.

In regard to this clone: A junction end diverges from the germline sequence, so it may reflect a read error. The CDR3 reads CASSYSVVSNTEAFF. CDR3 nucleotide sequence: TGTGCCAGCAGCTACTCTGTCGTTAGTAACACTGAAGCTTTCTTT. The chain employs TRBV6-5 and TRBJ1-1; D gene ambiguous. Germline assignment: CDR1 MNHEY and CDR2 SVGAGI. The length of the CDR3 is 15 residues.

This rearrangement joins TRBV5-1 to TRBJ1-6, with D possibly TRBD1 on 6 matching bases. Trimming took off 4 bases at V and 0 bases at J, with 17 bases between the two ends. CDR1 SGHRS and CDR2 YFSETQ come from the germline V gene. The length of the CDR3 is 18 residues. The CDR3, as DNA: TGCGCCAGCAGCCCTCGCAGACAGGAGAGCTCCTATAATTCACCCCTCCACTTT. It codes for CASSPRRQESSYNSPLHF.

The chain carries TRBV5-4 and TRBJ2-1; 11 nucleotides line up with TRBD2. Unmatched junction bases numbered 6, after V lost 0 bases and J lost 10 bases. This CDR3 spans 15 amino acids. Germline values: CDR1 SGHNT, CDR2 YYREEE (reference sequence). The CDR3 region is CASSLVSGGAREQFF. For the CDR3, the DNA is TGTGCCAGCAGCTTGGTTAGCGGGGGGGCAAGGGAGCAGTTCTTC.

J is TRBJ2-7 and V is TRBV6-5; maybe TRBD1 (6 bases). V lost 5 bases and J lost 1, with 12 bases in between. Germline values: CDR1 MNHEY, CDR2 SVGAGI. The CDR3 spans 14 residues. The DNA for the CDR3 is TGTGCCAGCAGTAGGAACAGGGAATCCTACGAGCAGTACTTC. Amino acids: CASSRNRESYEQYF.

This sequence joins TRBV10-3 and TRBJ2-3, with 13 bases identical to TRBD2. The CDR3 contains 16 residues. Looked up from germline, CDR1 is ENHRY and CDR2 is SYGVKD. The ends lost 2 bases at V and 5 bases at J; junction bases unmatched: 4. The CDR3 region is CAISEGLAGVGDTQYF. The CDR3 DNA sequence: TGTGCCATCAGTGAGGGACTAGCGGGGGTGGGAGATACGCAGTATTTT.

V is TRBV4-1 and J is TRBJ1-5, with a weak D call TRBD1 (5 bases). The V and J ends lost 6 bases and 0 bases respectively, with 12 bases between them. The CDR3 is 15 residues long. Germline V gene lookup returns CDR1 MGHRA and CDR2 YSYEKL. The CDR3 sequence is CASRQEHYSNQPQHF. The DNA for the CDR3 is TGCGCCAGCAGACAGGAGCACTATAGCAATCAGCCCCAGCATTTT.

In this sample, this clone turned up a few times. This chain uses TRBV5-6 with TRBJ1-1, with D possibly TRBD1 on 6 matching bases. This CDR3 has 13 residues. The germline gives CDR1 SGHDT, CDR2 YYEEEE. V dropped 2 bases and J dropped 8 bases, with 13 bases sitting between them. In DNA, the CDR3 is TGTGCCAGCAGCTTAACCAGGGGTCGCGAAGCTTTCTTT. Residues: CASSLTRGREAFF.

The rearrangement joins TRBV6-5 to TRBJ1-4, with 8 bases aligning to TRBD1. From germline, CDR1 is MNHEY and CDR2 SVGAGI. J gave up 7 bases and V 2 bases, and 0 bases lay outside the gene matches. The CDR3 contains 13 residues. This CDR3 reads CASSYGQGEKLFF. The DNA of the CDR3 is TGTGCCAGCAGTTACGGACAGGGTGAAAAACTGTTTTTT.

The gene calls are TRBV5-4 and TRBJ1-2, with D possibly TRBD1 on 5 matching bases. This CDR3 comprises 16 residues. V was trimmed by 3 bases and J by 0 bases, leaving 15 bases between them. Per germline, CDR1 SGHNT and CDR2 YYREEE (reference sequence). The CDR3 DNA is TGTGCCAGCAGCTCCCTAGGGGCCCGAGCTAACTATGGCTACACCTTC. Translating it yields CASSSLGARANYGYTF.